The T cell receptor (beta chain) under discussion was sequenced for a study of control samples from healthy donors and cancer patients (dated by TCRdb to the early 2020s). As concerns this clone: Its antigen remains undetermined. Per-base qualities were not stored, and no clone one base away is much larger.

Inclusive of the bounding cysteine and phenylalanine, the CDR3 is 13 residues long. The retained sequence is limited to the CDR3, 39 bases, with the frame set at the first base. CDR1 SQVTM and CDR2 ANQGSEA are derived from the germline V gene. V is clipped by 4 bases and J by 5 bases, and the sequence between their germline boundaries is 13 bases long. Libraries were prepared through the immunoSEQ multiplex PCR assay. TCRdb retrieved this table from immuneACCESS and kept in-frame rearrangements only. Not all clones are present; in checked studies, unresolved V genes account for under half, and no reason is known for the remainder. The sample includes about 150,000 clones, with approximately 93% observed a single time. The ten largest account for around 2.2% of the sample.

What was sequenced was blood. This receptor was identified in a man aged 50 or older in good health. The receptor chain draws on TRBV29-1 and TRBJ2-3, with a tentative D gene TRBD2 over 6 matching bases. The base sequence is TGCAGCGTTGCGGGCGGGACGGTAGATACGCAGTATTTT. It is translated as CSVAGGTVDTQYF.